The 25 T cell receptor beta chains reported below all come from one sample, sequenced in a study of response to subunit inactivated influenza vaccine. TCRdb analysed the RT-PCR reads with MiXCR anew, one entry per CDR3 protein. The top ten clones hold roughly a tenth of a sample with 750,000 to 850,000 distinct CDR3 sequences, approximately 17% of them seen once. This specimen was PBMCs from blood, taken less than 6 days after vaccination. These receptors all come from a middle-aged man who received an inactivated influenza vaccine.

V usage is TRBV5-1 and J usage is TRBJ2-1; a possible D gene is TRBD2 (5 bases). The CDR3 is made up of 13 amino acids. V was pared by 4 bases and J by 9 bases, with 14 bases between. The germline gives CDR1 SGHRS, CDR2 YFSETQ. CDR3 region: CASSEGSYVEQFF. The CDR3 DNA reads as TGCGCCAGCAGCGAGGGAAGTTACGTTGAGCAGTTCTTC.

This clonotype was seen a few times. V is TRBV20-1 and J is TRBJ2-3; TRBD1 matches 9 bases. Per germline, CDR1 DFQATT and CDR2 SNEGSKA (reference sequence). With V trimmed by 1 base and J by 3 bases, 8 bases remained unmatched. This CDR3 has 16 amino acids. The CDR3 DNA reads TGCAGTGCTAGAGGAGTCCTGGGACAGGGAACAGATACGCAGTATTTT. Residues: CSARGVLGQGTDTQYF.

V and J are TRBV27 and TRBJ2-2, with D uncertain. Germline lookup yields CDR1 MNHEY and CDR2 SMNVEV (reference sequence). V lost 3 bases and J lost 7, with 9 bases in between. This CDR3 region has 13 residues. The CDR3 region has the DNA TGTGCCAGCAGTTTGGGGTCTATCGGGGAGCTGTTTTTT. It codes for CASSLGSIGELFF.

This clonotype was observed a few times. The gene calls are TRBV24-1 and TRBJ2-3, with D unresolved. With 3 bases removed from V and 4 bases from J, the gap between germline ends came to 4 bases. This CDR3 comprises 12 residues. CDR1 is KGHDR and CDR2 is SFDVKD in the germline V gene. The CDR3 DNA reads TGTGCCACCAGTGATGGTTCAGATACGCAGTATTTT. Amino acid sequence: CATSDGSDTQYF.

In its sample, this clonotype was seen many times. The DNA for the CDR3 is TGCAGTGCTAGGGGGGGCACCTACCAGGAAGGCTACACCTTC. Its protein product is CSARGGTYQEGYTF. The chain couples TRBV20-1 to TRBJ1-2; tentative D call: TRBD1 (6 bases). The germline CDR1 and CDR2 sequences are DFQATT and SNEGSKA (reference sequence). The CDR3 totals 14 residues. Trimming left V 3 bases short and J 8 bases short, with 19 bases between.

This clonotype was observed a few times. The chain uses TRBV5-4 and TRBJ2-3, with 9 bases matching TRBD1. The CDR3 spans 15 residues. J was trimmed by 1 base and V by 5 bases; bases with no gene match: 5. Looked up from germline, CDR1 is SGHNT and CDR2 is YYREEE (reference sequence). The CDR3 nucleotides are TGTGCCAGCAGACACCGGGACAGGGGCACAGATACGCAGTATTTT. Translating gives CASRHRDRGTDTQYF.

The table lists this clonotype with a few counts. The rearrangement joins TRBV15 to TRBJ1-2; D is ambiguous. CDR1 and CDR2 (germline): LNHNV, YYDKDF (reference sequence). The CDR3 spans 15 residues. The V and J ends lost 0 bases and 5 bases respectively, with 13 bases between them. The CDR3 region has the DNA TGTGCCACCAGCAGAGATCGCGAGGTGGGATATGGCTACACCTTC. This translates into CATSRDREVGYGYTF.

This clonotype appeared a few times. The J gene is TRBJ2-1, the V gene TRBV5-5; D is unresolved. The CDR3 contains 12 residues. V lost 4 bases to trimming and J lost 9 bases, with 11 bases between them. Germline V gene data show CDR1 as SGHKS and CDR2 as YYEKEE (reference sequence). The CDR3 protein is CASSPQAREQFF. CDR3 DNA: TGTGCCAGCAGCCCTCAGGCCCGTGAGCAGTTCTTC.

This clonotype was seen a single time. The chain links TRBV12-3 or TRBV12-4 to TRBJ2-1, with D uncertain. The CDR3 has 16 amino acids. V lost 6 bases to trimming and J lost 0 bases, with 15 bases between them. Here the CDR3 reads CASRSARRSSYNEQFF. The CDR3 DNA is TGTGCCAGCAGGTCTGCTAGGAGAAGCTCCTACAATGAGCAGTTCTTC.

The V and J genes are TRBV7-2 and TRBJ2-7, with 7 bases fitting TRBD2. The CDR3 sequence is 15 residues long. V dropped 5 bases and J dropped 2; count of bases not matched to a gene: 9. Germline V gene data show CDR1 as SGHTA and CDR2 as FQGNSA. CDR3 residues: CASSPVGGRTYEQYF. CDR3 nucleotides: TGTGCCAGCAGCCCCGTGGGCGGGAGAACCTACGAGCAGTACTTC.

This clonotype has at least ten counts. The J gene is TRBJ2-7, the V gene TRBV7-2; no reliable D call. The germline V and J ends were trimmed by 5 bases and 3 bases, with 8 bases remaining between them. Germline values: CDR1 SGHTA, CDR2 FQGNSA. This CDR3 is 12 amino acids long. CDR3 region: CASSPAGYEQYF. CDR3 nucleotide sequence: TGTGCCAGCAGCCCCGCAGGCTACGAGCAGTACTTC.

This clonotype came up many times. V usage is TRBV29-1 and J usage is TRBJ2-3; 7 bases are shared with TRBD1. Germline V CDR1 and CDR2: SQVTM, ANQGSEA. The CDR3 extends over 14 amino acids. V lost 6 bases, J lost 2 bases, and 8 bases stayed unmatched. The chain's CDR3 is CSVGQAEYTDTQYF. The CDR3 region has the DNA TGCAGCGTCGGACAGGCGGAATACACAGATACGCAGTATTTT.

This chain joins TRBV6-1 and TRBJ2-7; TRBD1 matches 7 bases. The CDR3 has 15 residues. The trim removed 6 bases at V and 5 bases at J, leaving 13 bases unmatched. Germline V gives CDR1 MNHNS, CDR2 SASEGT. DNA of the CDR3: TGTGCCAGCAGACCTCCGGGACAGAGTCTTCACGAGCAGTACTTC. It specifies CASRPPGQSLHEQYF.

This clonotype showed up just a few times. In DNA form, the CDR3 reads TGTGCCAGCAGTCCTACAGAGGGCGGCAATCAGCCCCAGCATTTT. Protein: CASSPTEGGNQPQHF. The chain links TRBV12-3 or TRBV12-4 to TRBJ1-5; no clear D gene. There are 15 residues in the CDR3. V was trimmed by 5 bases and J by 2 bases, leaving 13 bases between them.

This clonotype turned up a few times. The CDR3 spells CSVAGHYNEQFF. In DNA, the CDR3 is TGCAGCGTTGCCGGCCACTACAATGAGCAGTTCTTC. The chain combines TRBV29-1 with TRBJ2-1, with unresolved D. CDR1 and CDR2 from the germline V gene are SQVTM and ANQGSEA. There are 12 residues in the CDR3. Trimming left V 4 bases short and J 3 bases short, with 7 bases between.

CDR3: CASSDRVGGNQPQHF. The DNA for the CDR3 is TGTGCCAGCAGTGACAGGGTTGGCGGCAATCAGCCCCAGCATTTT. V is TRBV6-2 or TRBV6-3 and J is TRBJ1-5; 7 nucleotides match TRBD1. CDR1 and CDR2 from the germline V gene are MNHEY and SVGEGT. This CDR3 has 15 amino acids. Trimming removed 5 bases from V and 2 bases from J; junction bases left unmatched: 6.

This clonotype was observed a few times. This chain links TRBV12-3 or TRBV12-4 with TRBJ2-2, with D hard to call. The CDR3 has 13 residues. The V gene lost 4 bases and the J gene lost 8 bases, with 11 bases spanning the gap. The CDR3, as DNA: TGTGCCAGCAGTTCCCAGGTCTCTGGGGAGCTGTTTTTT. Protein product: CASSSQVSGELFF.

This clonotype was found many times. This chain connects TRBV28 to TRBJ2-3; unclear D gene. The germline gives CDR1 MDHEN, CDR2 SYDVKM. This CDR3 contains 16 residues. Between the trimmed V and J ends, which lost 5 bases and 2 bases, there was a span of 17 bases. CDR3 nucleotides: TGTGCCAGCAGTCTTCAGTATGGCCAAGACACAGATACGCAGTATTTT. Its translation is CASSLQYGQDTDTQYF.

This clonotype has only a few counts. The rearrangement joins TRBV7-9 to TRBJ1-5, with D hard to call. Germline-derived CDR1 and CDR2 are SEHNR and FQNEAQ (reference sequence). CDR3 length equals 13 residues. The germline V and J ends were trimmed by 2 bases and 6 bases, with 8 bases remaining between them. CDR3 region: CASSLSVGQPQHF. For the CDR3, the DNA is TGTGCCAGCAGCTTATCGGTGGGTCAGCCCCAGCATTTT.

This clonotype has more than one count but fewer than ten. V usage is TRBV12-3 or TRBV12-4 and J usage is TRBJ2-2; TRBD1 aligns across 9 bases. The CDR3 is 13 residues long. Unmatched junction bases numbered 3, after V lost 7 bases and J lost 6 bases. The CDR3 protein is CASNGQGPGELFF. The CDR3 DNA reads TGTGCCAGCAACGGACAGGGGCCCGGGGAGCTGTTTTTT.

V usage is TRBV19 and J usage is TRBJ2-1; 8 nucleotides align to TRBD2. There are 14 residues in the CDR3. V dropped 7 bases and J dropped 3; count of bases not matched to a gene: 5. From germline, CDR1 is LNHDA and CDR2 SQIVND (reference sequence). The CDR3 region is CASKREISYNEQFF. Written as DNA, the CDR3 is TGTGCCAGTAAGCGGGAGATAAGCTACAATGAGCAGTTCTTC.

This clonotype was seen only a few times. The chain joins TRBV6-1 to TRBJ2-1; tentative D call: TRBD2 (5 bases). This CDR3 has 15 amino acids. Trimming cost V 6 bases and J 6 bases, with 18 bases left between them. Germline values: CDR1 MNHNS, CDR2 SASEGT. This chain's CDR3 is CASRARPVASNEQFF. The DNA of the CDR3 is TGTGCCAGCAGAGCGAGACCGGTAGCGAGCAATGAGCAGTTCTTC.

A few counts support this clonotype. The chain couples TRBV29-1 to TRBJ2-1; 7 bases map to TRBD1. The germline V gene has CDR1 SQVTM and CDR2 ANQGSEA. The ends lost 5 bases at V and 5 bases at J; junction bases unmatched: 9. CDR3 size: 14 residues. The CDR3 DNA reads TGCAGCGTTAAGGGACAGCTGGGGAACAATGAGCAGTTCTTC. It yields the protein CSVKGQLGNNEQFF.

This clonotype appeared a few times. The chain has TRBV7-2 and TRBJ2-7; maybe TRBD1 (6 bases). CDR1 and CDR2 (germline): SGHTA, FQGNSA. The V and J ends lost 4 bases and 4 bases respectively, with 17 bases between them. This CDR3 is 15 amino acids long. CDR3 loop: CASSSLGGDRYEQYF. The CDR3 coding sequence is TGTGCCAGCAGCTCCCTTGGGGGAGACAGGTACGAGCAGTACTTC.

This clonotype was seen a handful of times. The V gene is TRBV6-1, the J gene TRBJ1-3, with D unresolved. V lost 8 bases and J 4 bases, leaving 18 bases between the germline ends. The CDR3 runs 15 residues. Per germline, CDR1 MNHNS and CDR2 SASEGT. CDR3 sequence reads: CASAAPGNFGNTIYF. CDR3 coding DNA: TGTGCCAGCGCGGCCCCGGGGAACTTCGGAAACACCATATATTTT.